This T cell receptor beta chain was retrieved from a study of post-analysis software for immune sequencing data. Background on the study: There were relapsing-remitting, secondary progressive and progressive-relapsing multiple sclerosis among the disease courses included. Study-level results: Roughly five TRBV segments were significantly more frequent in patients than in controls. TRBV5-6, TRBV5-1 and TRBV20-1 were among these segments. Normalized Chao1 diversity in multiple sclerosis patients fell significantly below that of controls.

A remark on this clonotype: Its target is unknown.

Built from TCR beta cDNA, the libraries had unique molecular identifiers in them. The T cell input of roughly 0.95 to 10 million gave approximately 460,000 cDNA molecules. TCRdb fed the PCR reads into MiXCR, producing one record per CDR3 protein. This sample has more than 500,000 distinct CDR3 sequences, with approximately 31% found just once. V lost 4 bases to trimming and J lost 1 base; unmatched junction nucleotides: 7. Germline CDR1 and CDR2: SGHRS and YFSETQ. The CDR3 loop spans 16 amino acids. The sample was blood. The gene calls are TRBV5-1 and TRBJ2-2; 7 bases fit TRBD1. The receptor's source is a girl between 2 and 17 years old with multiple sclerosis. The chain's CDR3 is CASSPSNRGNTGELFF. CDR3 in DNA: TGCGCCAGCAGCCCTTCGAACAGGGGGAACACCGGGGAGCTGTTTTTT.